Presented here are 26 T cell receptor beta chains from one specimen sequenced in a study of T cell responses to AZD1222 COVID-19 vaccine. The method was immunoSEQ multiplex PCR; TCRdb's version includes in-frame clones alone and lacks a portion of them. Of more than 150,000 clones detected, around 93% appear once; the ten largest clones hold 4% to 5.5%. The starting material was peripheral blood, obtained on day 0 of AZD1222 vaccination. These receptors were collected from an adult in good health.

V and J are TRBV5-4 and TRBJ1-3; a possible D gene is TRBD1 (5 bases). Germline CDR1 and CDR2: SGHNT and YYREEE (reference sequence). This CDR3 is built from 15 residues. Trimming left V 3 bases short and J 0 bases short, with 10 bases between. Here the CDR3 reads CASSSGGSSGNTIYF. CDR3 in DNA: TGTGCCAGCAGCTCCGGGGGGAGCTCTGGAAACACCATATATTTT.

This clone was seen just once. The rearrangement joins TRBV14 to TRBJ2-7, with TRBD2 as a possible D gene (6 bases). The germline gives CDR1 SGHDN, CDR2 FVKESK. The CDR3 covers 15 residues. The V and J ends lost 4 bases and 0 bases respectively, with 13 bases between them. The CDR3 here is CASSRHMTSSYEQYF. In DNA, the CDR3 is TGTGCCAGCAGCCGACACATGACTAGCTCCTACGAGCAGTACTTC.

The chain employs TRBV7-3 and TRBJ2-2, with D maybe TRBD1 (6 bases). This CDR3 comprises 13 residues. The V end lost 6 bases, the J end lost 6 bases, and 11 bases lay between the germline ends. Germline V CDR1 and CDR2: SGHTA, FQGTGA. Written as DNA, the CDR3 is TGTGCCAGCAGTCCAGGGGTCTCCGGGGAGCTGTTTTTT. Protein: CASSPGVSGELFF.

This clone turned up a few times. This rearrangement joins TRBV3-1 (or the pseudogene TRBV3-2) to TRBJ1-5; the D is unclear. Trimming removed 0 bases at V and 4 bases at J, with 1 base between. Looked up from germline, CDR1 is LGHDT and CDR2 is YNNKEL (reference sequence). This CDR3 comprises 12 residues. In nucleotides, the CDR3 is TGTGCCAGCAGCCAAGATAATCAGCCCCAGCATTTT. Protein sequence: CASSQDNQPQHF.

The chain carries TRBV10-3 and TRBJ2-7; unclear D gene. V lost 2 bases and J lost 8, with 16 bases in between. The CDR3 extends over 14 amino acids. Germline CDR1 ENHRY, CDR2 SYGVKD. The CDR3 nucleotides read TGTGCCATCAGTGAGGATGTAGTGGGCCCTCAGCAGTACTTC. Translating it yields CAISEDVVGPQQYF.

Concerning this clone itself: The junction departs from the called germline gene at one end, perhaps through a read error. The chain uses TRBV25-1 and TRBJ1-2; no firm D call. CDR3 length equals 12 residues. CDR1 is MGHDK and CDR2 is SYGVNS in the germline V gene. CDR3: CARIIRATQLSF. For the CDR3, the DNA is TGTGCCAGAATAATTAGAGCAACACAACTATCCTTC.

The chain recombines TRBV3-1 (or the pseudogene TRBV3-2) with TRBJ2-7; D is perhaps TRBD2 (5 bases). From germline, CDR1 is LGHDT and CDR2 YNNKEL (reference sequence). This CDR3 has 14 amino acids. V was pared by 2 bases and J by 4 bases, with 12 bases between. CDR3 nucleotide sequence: TGTGCCAGCAGCCAACACGGGAAAGGGTACGAGCAGTACTTC. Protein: CASSQHGKGYEQYF.

This chain's CDR3 is CAISEDAGYGYTF. The DNA for the CDR3 is TGTGCCATCAGTGAGGATGCAGGGTACGGCTACACCTTC. The V and J genes are TRBV10-3 and TRBJ1-2; D may be TRBD1 (5 bases). V lost 2 bases and J lost 8, with 12 bases in between. Germline lookup yields CDR1 ENHRY and CDR2 SYGVKD. This CDR3 is built from 13 residues.

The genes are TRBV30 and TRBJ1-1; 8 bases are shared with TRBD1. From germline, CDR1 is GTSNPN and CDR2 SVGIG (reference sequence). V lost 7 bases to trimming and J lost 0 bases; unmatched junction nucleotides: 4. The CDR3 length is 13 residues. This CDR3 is CALGQGLNTEAFF. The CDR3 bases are TGTGCCTTAGGACAGGGATTGAACACTGAAGCTTTCTTT.

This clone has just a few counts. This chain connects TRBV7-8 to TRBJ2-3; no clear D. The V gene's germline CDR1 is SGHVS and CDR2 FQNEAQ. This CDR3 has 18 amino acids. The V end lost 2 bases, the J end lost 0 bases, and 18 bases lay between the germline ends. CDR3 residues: CASSLRADLGRSTDTQYF. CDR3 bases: TGTGCCAGCAGCTTAAGAGCTGACCTGGGAAGGAGCACAGATACGCAGTATTTT.

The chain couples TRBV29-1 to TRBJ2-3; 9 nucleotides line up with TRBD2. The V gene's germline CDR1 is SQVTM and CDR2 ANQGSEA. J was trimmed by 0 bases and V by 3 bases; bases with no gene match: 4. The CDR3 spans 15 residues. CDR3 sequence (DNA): TGCAGCGTTGAGGGACTAGCATCTAGCACAGATACGCAGTATTTT. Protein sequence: CSVEGLASSTDTQYF.

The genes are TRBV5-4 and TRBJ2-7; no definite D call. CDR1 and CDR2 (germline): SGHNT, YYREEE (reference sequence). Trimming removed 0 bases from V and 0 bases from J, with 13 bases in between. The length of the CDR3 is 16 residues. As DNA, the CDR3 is TGTGCCAGCAGCTTGGATGGAAGCCTACACTCCTACGAGCAGTACTTC. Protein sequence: CASSLDGSLHSYEQYF.

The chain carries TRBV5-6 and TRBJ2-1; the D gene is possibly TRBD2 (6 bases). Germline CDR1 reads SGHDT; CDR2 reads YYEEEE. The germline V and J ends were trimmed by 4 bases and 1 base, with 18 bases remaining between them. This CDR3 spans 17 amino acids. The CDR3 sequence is CASSPRWTGSSYNEQFF. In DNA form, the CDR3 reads TGTGCCAGCAGCCCCCGCTGGACCGGGAGTTCCTACAATGAGCAGTTCTTC. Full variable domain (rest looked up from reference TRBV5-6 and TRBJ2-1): DAGVTQSPTHLIKTRGQQVTLRCSPKSGHDTVSWYQQALGQGPQFIFQYYEEEERQRGNFPDRFSGHQFPNYSSELNVNALLLGDSALYLCASSPRWTGSSYNEQFFGPGTRLTVL.

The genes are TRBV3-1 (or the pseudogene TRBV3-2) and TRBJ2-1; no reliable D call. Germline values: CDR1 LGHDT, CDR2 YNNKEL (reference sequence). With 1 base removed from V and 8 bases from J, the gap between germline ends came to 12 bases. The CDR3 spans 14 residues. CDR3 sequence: CASSQGQPGDEQFF. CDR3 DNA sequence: TGTGCCAGCAGCCAAGGGCAGCCTGGGGATGAGCAGTTCTTC.

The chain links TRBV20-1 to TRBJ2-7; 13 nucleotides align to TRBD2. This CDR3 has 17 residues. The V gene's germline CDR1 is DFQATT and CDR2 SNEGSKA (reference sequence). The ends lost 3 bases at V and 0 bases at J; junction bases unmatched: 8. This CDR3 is CSASGLAGVHNSYEQYF. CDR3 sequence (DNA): TGCAGTGCTAGTGGACTAGCGGGAGTCCACAACTCCTACGAGCAGTACTTC.

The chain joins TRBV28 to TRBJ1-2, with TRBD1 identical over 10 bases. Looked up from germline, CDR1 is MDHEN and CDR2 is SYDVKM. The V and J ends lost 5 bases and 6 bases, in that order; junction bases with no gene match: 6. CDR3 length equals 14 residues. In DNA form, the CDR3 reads TGTGCCAGCAGTCTCGCTGGGACAGGGGATGGCTACACCTTC. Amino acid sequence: CASSLAGTGDGYTF.

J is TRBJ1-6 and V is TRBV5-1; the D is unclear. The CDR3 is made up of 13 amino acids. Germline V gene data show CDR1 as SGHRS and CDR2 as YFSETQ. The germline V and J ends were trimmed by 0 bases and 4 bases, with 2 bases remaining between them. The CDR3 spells CASSLGYNSPLHF. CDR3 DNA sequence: TGCGCCAGCAGCTTGGGGTATAATTCACCCCTCCACTTT.

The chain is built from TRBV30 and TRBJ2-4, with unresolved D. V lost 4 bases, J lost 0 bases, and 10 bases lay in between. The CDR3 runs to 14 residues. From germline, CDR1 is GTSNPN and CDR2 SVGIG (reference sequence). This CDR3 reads CAWTVPIAKNIQYF. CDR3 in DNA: TGTGCCTGGACAGTTCCTATAGCCAAAAACATTCAGTACTTC.

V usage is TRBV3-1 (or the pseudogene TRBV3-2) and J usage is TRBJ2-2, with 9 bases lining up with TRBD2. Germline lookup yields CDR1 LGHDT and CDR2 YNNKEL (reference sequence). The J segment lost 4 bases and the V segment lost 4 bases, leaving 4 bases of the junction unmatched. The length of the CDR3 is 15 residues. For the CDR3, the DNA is TGTGCCAGCAGCCCAGCGGGAGGTGGCACCGGGGAGCTGTTTTTT. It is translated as CASSPAGGGTGELFF.

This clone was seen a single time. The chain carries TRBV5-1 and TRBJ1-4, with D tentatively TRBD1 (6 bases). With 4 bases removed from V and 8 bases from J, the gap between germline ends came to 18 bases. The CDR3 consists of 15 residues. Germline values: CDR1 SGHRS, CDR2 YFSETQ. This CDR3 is CASSGWGRPEEKLFF. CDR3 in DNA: TGCGCCAGCAGCGGGTGGGGGCGGCCTGAGGAAAAACTGTTTTTT.

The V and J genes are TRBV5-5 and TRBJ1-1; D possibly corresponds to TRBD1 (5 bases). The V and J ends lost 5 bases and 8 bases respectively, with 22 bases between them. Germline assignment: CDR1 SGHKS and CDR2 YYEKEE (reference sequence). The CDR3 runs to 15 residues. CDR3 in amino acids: CASRPDPPGYYEAFF. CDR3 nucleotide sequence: TGTGCCAGCAGGCCTGATCCCCCAGGGTATTACGAAGCTTTCTTT.

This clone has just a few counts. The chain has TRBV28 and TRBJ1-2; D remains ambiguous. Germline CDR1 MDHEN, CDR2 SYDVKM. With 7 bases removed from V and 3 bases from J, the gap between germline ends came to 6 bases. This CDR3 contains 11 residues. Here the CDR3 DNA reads TGTGCCAGCATTGGGGACTATGGCTACACCTTC. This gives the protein CASIGDYGYTF.

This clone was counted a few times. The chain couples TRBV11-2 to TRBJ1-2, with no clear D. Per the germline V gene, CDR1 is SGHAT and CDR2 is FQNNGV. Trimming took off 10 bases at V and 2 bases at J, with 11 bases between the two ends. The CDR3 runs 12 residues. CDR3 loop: CATRLGNYGYTF. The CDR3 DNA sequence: TGTGCCACCAGACTCGGGAACTATGGCTACACCTTC.

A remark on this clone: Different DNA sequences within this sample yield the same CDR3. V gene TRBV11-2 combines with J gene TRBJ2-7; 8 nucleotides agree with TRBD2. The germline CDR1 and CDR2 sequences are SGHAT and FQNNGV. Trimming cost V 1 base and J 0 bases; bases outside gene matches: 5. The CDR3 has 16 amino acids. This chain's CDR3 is CASSLVGAGGSYEQYF. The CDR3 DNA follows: TGTGCCAGCAGCTTAGTGGGGGCGGGAGGCTCCTACGAGCAGTACTTC.

The chain's CDR3 is CASSSTAPSNQPQHF. The CDR3 DNA reads as TGTGCCAGCAGTTCCACGGCTCCCAGCAATCAGCCCCAGCATTTT. This chain joins TRBV28 and TRBJ1-5; unclear D gene. CDR1 is MDHEN, CDR2 SYDVKM, per germline. Deletions cut 4 bases from V and 1 base from J, with 11 bases between. The length of the CDR3 is 15 residues.

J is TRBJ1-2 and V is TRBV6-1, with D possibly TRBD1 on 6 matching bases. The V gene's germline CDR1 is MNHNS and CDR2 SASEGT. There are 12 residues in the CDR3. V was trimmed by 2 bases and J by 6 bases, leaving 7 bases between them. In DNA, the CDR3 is TGTGCCAGCAGTGAACGGGACAATGGCTACACCTTC. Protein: CASSERDNGYTF.